The TCR beta chain described here comes from a study of cytomegalovirus exposure and HLA in healthy donors. Study details: Unique TCR beta sequences numbering 117 million came from approximately 180 million T cells in an earlier analysis. Of all 400 or so donors who were genotyped, roughly 83% belonged to the Caucasian-associated ancestry cluster. In an early release, HLA-typed donors contributed about 80 million unique TCR sequences.

After removal of 3 bases from V and 3 bases from J, the junction contained 6 bases not matched to a gene. CDR3 length: 15 residues. The germline CDR1 and CDR2 sequences are SGDLS and YYNGEE. The PCR contained 60 Vbeta and 13 Jbeta primers. TCRdb's table, derived via immunoSEQ multiplex PCR, lists solely in-frame clones and lacks some. Here the sample spans 150,000 to 250,000 clones, 65% to 85% being singletons. Note on this clone: Its antigen is not identified.

General study points: For most TCR beta V segments, an earlier analysis put the productive rate at about 87% or about 30% of the time.

J is TRBJ1-1 and V is TRBV9; TRBD1 aligns across 9 bases. The clonotype comes from a boy aged 2 to 10 in good health and CMV-seronegative. Sequenced sample: PBMCs. CDR3 loop: CASSAGDRVDTEAFF. In nucleotides, the CDR3 is TGTGCCAGCAGCGCGGGGGACAGGGTCGACACTGAAGCTTTCTTT.